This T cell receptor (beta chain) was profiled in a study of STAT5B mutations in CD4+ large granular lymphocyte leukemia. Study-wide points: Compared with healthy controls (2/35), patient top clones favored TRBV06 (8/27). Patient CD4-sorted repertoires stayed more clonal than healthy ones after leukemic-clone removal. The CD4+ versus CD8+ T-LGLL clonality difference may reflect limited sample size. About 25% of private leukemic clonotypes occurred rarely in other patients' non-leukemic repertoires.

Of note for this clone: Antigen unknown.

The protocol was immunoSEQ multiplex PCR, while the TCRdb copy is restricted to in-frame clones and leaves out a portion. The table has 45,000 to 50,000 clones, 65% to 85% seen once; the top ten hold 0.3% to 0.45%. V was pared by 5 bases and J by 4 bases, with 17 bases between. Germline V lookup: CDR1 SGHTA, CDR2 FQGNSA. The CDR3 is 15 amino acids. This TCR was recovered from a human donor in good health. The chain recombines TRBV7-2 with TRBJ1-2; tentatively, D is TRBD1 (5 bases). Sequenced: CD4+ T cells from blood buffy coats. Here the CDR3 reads CASSPLVPGPYGYTF. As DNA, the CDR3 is TGTGCCAGCAGCCCCCTCGTCCCAGGGCCCTATGGCTACACCTTC.